Included here is one TCR beta chain sequence, with context. Antigen specificity is unknown. These data come from a study of memory CD4+ T cells and cytomegalovirus serostatus. Study at large: Of the healthy Belgian adults, several were CMV seropositive and 24 seronegative. Study observations and caveats: CMV serostatus prediction reached median AUC approximately 0.96, or 0.89 with US-trained model. Of about 150 reported CMV TCRbeta sequences, just over 65 were found in memory CD4+ repertoires.

Authors' processing steps: After removing out-of-frame reads, approximately 2 million distinct TCRbeta sequences remained. Profiled with immunoSEQ multiplex PCR; TCRdb holds only in-frame clones, not every one. V, J and clone size are taken as reported in that table, and D and trimming were inferred from the DNA itself. The sample carries 35,000 to 55,000 clones, just over 75% recorded once. Single viable CD3+CD4+CD8-CD45RO+ cells were sorted as the memory CD4+ T cells. The sequencing sample was made of memory CD4+ T cells from blood. This sequence originates from an adult in good health and CMV-seronegative.

The DNA for the CDR3 is TGTGCCAGTAGTCCCTCACAGGGTCGGGGCTACACCTTC. This sequence encodes CASSPSQGRGYTF. The V gene is TRBV19, the J gene TRBJ1-2, with D perhaps TRBD1 (6 bases). The CDR3 has 13 amino acids. CDR1 LNHDA and CDR2 SQIVND come from the germline V gene (reference sequence). V was clipped by 5 bases and J by 8 bases, with 15 bases between them.